This entry features one T cell receptor beta chain sequence. The specificity of this receptor is unknown. Base qualities were left out, and no much larger clone turns up one base away. The data were obtained in a study of shared clonotypes between healthy human individuals (dated by TCRdb to about 2020). Notes on the research overall: A few men and two women, aged 18 to 49 years, made up the cohort. Different laboratories and diverse techniques were used to prepare libraries and sequence TCR repertoires, to increase sequencing depth and limit assay-specific biases. Leukapheresis yielded between about 0.8 and 9.5 billion PBMCs per donor. For each donor, CD4 naive and CD4 memory were each given three plates, CD8 naive was given two plates, and CD8 memory was given one plate. To estimate repertoire size and how much clonotypes are shared between individuals, the study performed deep sequencing of blood TCR repertoires from five healthy adults.

CD8 naive samples were CD45RO-negative cells positively selected for CCR7, giving a CD45RA+CCR7+ population that excluded TemRA cells. The donors were healthy, HIV-negative adults who had no recently reported acute infections or vaccinations. Every donor was a Caucasian adult living in Nashville, Tennessee, USA. Blood was obtained by leukapheresis, after which PBMCs were separated by Ficoll-Histopaque density gradient centrifugation and cryopreserved in liquid nitrogen vapor phase. Analytical flow cytometry was used to check the purity and quantity of each magnetically sorted T cell population. Genomic DNA was isolated from every sorted fraction and measured by UV absorbance on a Nanodrop 2000c. The germline V gene (reference sequence) supplies CDR1 LNHDA and CDR2 SQIVND. Trimming leaves V shorter by 4 bases and J shorter by 7 bases, with the junction holding 10 bases beyond the gene matches. Inclusive of the bounding cysteine and phenylalanine, the CDR3 is 17 residues long. The read is trimmed to its CDR3 DNA, 51 bases read in frame from base 1.

The paper's findings and limits, for the study overall: Sharing across a handful of donors was observed for approximately 5% of naive CD4, 3% to 3.5% of naive CD8, roughly 2.4% of memory CD4, and around 0.4% of memory CD8 clonotypes. Because the study included a small number of donors, the genetic and exposure-history diversity represented was limited. Even with the large sequencing depth, rarefaction of the sorted-subset datasets indicated that sequencing was incomplete. Estimated clonotype richness was generally larger for naive than for memory subsets. Sampling was limited to blood, and TCR repertoires in tissue likely differ from TCR repertoires in blood. Pairwise subsampling led to the expectation that sequencing depth would affect the degree of clonotype sharing among donors. Compared with non-shared clonotypes, clonotypes shared by all four sorted-subset donors had higher generation probabilities.

TCR CDR3 regions were amplified from genomic DNA by multiplex PCR using the deep immunoSEQ assay. For each cell subset, the extracted genomic DNA was distributed evenly across all wells of several immunoSEQ 96-well plates, and each plate served as one replicate. For sorted subsets, around 0.2 ug genomic DNA, equal to some 28,000 T cell genomes, was loaded into each replicate PCR. Purified libraries were measured with a Qubit 3.0 fluorometer, size-checked on a Bioanalyzer 2100, and measured again with the KAPA Library Quantification kit. Each immunoSEQ 96-well plate was sequenced on its own single-read 150-cycle Illumina NextSeq 550 flow cell. Under the source paper's analysis protocol: Because only junctional sequences without quality scores were contained in the immunoSEQ output, filtering matching that applied to full-length reads could not be performed. To assign V/J genes and CDR3, sequences were annotated using PyIR, a Python wrapper for IgBLAST v1.9, with IMGT germline references. Reads were removed for weak V/J assignments (E-value above 1e-6), missing CDR3, stop codons, out-of-frame junctions, or ambiguous translated residues. V3J clonotypes were defined as sequences sharing the same inferred V gene, J gene, and CDR3 amino acid sequence. The percentage overlap between two repertoires was calculated by dividing the number of shared unique clonotypes by the size of the smaller repertoire. Three approaches were used to assess repertoire richness: RTK rarefaction, the Chao1 estimator, and Recon v2.1 estimates of unobserved clonotypes. OLGA was used to compute generation probabilities for all TCRbeta clonotypes that the gDNA method yielded from a handful of donors. Sourced from immuneACCESS, this table was stored by TCRdb with only in-frame sequences that have V and J called. A share of the clones is absent; for the studies checked, an unresolved V gene accounts for under half, and the remainder has no known explanation. V, J and clone size reflect that table, while D and trimming were determined from the DNA. The sample yields about 2.1 million clones; 85% to 95% were counted once. The top ten hold around 1.7% of the sample.

The V and J genes are TRBV19 and TRBJ2-2; 12 central nucleotides agree with TRBD1. The receptor comes from a man between 18 and 35 years old in good health. Some clones in this sample may be carry-over from other donors' samples. Sequenced sample: naive CD8+ T cells from PBMCs. Explained via the paper, the cell subset or site label denotes: CD45RA+CCR7+. The encoded CDR3 is CASSTLPGQGAIGELFF. Here is the DNA: TGTGCCAGTAGTACGCTTCCGGGACAGGGGGCGATCGGGGAGCTGTTTTTT.